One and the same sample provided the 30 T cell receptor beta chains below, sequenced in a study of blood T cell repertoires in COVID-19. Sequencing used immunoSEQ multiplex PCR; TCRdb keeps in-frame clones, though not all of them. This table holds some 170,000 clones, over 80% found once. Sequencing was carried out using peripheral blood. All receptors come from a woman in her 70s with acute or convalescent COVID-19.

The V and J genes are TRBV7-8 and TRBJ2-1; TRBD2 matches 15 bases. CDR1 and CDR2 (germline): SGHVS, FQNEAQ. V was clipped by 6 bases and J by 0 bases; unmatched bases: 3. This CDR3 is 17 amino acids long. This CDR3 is CASSGLAGGSSYNEQFF. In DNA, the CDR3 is TGTGCCAGCAGTGGACTAGCGGGGGGGAGCTCCTACAATGAGCAGTTCTTC. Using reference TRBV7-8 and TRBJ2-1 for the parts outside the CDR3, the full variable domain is GAGVSQSPRYKVAKRGQDVALRCDPISGHVSLFWYQQALGQGPEFLTYFQNEAQLDKSGLPSDRFFAERPEGSVSTLKIQRTQQEDSAVYLCASSGLAGGSSYNEQFFGPGTRLTVL.

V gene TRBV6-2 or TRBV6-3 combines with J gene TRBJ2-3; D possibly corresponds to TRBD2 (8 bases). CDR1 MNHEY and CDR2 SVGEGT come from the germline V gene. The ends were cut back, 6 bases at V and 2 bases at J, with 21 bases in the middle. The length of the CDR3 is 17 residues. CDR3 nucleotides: TGTGCCAGCAGCCCGAGGGGGCGGGGGGTCTTCACAGATACGCAGTATTTT. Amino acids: CASSPRGRGVFTDTQYF.

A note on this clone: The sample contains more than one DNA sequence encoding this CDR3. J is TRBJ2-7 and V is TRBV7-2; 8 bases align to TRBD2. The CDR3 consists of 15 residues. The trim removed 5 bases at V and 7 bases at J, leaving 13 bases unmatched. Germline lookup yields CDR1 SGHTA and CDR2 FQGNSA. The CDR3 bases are TGTGCCAGCAGCCTAGATGGGACGGGGACTAGGGAGCAGTACTTC. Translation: CASSLDGTGTREQYF.

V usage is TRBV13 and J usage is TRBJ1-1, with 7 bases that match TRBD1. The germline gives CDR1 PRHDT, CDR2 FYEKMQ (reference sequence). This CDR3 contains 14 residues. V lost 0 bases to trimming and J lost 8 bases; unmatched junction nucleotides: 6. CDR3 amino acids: CASSLGSRQGEAFF. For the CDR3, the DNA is TGTGCCAGCAGCTTAGGTTCCCGACAGGGCGAAGCTTTCTTT.

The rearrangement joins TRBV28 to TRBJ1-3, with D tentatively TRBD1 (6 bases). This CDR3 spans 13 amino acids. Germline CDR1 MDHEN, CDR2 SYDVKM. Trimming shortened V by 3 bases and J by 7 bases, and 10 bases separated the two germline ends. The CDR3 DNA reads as TGTGCCAGCAGTTTGCAGGGGTCCAACACCATATATTTT. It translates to CASSLQGSNTIYF.

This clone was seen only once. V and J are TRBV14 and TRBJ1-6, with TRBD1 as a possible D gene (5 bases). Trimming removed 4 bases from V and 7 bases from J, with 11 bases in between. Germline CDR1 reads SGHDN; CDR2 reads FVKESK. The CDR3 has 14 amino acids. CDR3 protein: CASSRGRENSPLHF. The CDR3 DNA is TGTGCCAGCAGCCGGGGCAGGGAAAATTCACCCCTCCACTTT.

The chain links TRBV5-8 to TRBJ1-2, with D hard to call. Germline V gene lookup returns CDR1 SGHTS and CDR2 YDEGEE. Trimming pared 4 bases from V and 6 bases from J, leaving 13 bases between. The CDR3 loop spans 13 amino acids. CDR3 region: CASSPGVRHGYTF. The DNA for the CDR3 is TGTGCCAGCAGCCCCGGGGTGCGGCATGGCTACACCTTC.

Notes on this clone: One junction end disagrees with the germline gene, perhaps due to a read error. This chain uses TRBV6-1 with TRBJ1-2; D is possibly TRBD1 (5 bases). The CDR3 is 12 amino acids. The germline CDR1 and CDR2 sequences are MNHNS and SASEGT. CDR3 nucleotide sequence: TGTGCCAGCAGTGAAGCCCCGACAGCTACTTCCTTC. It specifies CASSEAPTATSF.

The CDR3 loop is CASSPLGLAGSDTQYF. CDR3 nucleotides: TGTGCCAGCTCACCCCTCGGACTAGCGGGTTCAGATACGCAGTATTTT. The V and J genes are TRBV18 and TRBJ2-3; 11 nucleotides align to TRBD2. Per germline, CDR1 KGHSH and CDR2 LQKENI. CDR3 length: 16 amino acids. The V gene end was trimmed by 3 bases and the J gene end by 4 bases; junction bases not matched to a gene: 6.

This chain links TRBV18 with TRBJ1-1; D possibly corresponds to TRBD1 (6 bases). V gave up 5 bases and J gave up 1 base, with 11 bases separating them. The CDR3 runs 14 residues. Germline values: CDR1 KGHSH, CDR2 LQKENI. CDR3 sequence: CASSSQGGNTEAFF. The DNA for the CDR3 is TGTGCCAGCTCATCACAGGGAGGGAACACTGAAGCTTTCTTT.

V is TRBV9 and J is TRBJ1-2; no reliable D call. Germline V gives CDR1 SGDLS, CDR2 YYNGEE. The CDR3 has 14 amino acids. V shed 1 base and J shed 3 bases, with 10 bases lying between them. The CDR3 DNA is TGTGCCAGCAGCGTATATAACCTAGACTATGGCTACACCTTC. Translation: CASSVYNLDYGYTF.

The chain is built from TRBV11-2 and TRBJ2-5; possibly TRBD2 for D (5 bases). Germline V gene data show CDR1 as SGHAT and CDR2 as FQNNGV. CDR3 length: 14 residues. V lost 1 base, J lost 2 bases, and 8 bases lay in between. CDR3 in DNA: TGTGCCAGCAGCTTAGTGGGGAGTCAAGAGACCCAGTACTTC. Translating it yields CASSLVGSQETQYF.

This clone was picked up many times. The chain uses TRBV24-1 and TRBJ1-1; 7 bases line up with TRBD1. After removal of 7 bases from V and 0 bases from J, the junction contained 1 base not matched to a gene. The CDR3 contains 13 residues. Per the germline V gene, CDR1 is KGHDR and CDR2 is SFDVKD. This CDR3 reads CATRDRLNTEAFF. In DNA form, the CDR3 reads TGTGCCACCAGGGACAGGTTGAACACTGAAGCTTTCTTT.

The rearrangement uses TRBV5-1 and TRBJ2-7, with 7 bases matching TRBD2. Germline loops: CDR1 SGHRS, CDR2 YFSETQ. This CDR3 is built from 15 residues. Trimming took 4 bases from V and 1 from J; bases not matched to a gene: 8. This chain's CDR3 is CASSPASGESYEQYF. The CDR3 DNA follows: TGCGCCAGCAGCCCAGCTAGCGGAGAATCCTACGAGCAGTACTTC.

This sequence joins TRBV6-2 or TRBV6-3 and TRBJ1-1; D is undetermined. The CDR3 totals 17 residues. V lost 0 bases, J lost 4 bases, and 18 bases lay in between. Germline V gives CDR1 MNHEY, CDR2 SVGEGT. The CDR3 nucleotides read TGTGCCAGCAGTTACTCGAGAATTCGGATAGGCGGCACTGAAGCTTTCTTT. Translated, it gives CASSYSRIRIGGTEAFF.

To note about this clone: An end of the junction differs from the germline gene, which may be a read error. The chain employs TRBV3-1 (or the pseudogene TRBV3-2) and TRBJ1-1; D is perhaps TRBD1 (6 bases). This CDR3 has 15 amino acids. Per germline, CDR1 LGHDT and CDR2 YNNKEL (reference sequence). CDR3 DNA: TGTGCCAGCAGCCAAGACAGGGGAGAGAACGCTGAAGCTTTCTTT. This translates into CASSQDRGENAEAFF.

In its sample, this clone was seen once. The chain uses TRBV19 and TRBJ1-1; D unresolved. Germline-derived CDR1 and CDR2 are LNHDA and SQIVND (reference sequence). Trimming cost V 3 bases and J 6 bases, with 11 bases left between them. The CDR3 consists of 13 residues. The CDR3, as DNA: TGTGCCAGTAGTATGGAGAGGTCCGCTGAAGCTTTCTTT. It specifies CASSMERSAEAFF.

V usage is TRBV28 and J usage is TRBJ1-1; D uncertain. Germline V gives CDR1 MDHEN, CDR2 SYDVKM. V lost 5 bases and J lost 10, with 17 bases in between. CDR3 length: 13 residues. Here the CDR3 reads CASSIQREAVAFF. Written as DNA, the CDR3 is TGTGCCAGCAGTATACAAAGAGAAGCGGTAGCTTTCTTT.

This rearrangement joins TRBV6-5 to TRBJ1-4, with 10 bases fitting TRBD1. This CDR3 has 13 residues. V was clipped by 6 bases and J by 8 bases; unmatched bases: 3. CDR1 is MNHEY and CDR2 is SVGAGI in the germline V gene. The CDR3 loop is CASSRTGGEKLFF. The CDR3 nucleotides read TGTGCCAGCAGCCGGACAGGGGGGGAAAAACTGTTTTTT.

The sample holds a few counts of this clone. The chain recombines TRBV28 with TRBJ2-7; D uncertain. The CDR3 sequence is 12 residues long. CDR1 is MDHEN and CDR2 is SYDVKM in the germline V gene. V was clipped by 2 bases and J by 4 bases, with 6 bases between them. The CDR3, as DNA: TGTGCCAGCAGTTTACGAGGATACGAGCAGTACTTC. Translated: CASSLRGYEQYF.

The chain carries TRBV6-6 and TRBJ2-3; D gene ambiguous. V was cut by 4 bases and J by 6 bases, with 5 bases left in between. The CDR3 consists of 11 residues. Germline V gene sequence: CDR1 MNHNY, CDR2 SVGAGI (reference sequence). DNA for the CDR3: TGTGCCAGCAGTTCAGCGGATACGCAGTATTTT. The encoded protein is CASSSADTQYF.

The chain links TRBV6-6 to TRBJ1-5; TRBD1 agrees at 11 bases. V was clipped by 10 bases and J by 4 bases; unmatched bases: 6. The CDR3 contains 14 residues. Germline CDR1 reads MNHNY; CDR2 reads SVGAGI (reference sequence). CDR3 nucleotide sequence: TGTGCCACCGGACAGGGGGCACGGAATCAGCCCCAGCATTTT. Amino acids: CATGQGARNQPQHF.

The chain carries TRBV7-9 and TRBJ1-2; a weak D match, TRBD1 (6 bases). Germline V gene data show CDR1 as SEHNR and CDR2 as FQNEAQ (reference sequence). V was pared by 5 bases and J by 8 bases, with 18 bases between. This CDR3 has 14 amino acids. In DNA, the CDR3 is TGTGCCAGCAGCAGAGAACAGGGAAACGGGGGCTACACCTTC. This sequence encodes CASSREQGNGGYTF.

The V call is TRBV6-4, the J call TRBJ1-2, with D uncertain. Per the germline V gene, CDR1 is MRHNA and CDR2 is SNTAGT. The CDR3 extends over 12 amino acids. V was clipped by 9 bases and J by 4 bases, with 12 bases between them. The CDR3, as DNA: TGTGCCAGACTACCCCGCCTCTATGGCTACACCTTC. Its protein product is CARLPRLYGYTF.

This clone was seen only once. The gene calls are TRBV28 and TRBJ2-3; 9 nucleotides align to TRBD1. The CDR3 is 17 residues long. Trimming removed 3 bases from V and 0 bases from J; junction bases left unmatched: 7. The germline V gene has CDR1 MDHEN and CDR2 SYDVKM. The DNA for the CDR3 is TGTGCCAGCAGTTTCCGACAGGGGGACCCTAGCACAGATACGCAGTATTTT. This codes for CASSFRQGDPSTDTQYF.

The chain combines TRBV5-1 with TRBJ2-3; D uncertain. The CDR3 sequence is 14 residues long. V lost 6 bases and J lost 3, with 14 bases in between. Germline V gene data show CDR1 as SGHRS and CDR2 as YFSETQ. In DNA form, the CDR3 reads TGCGCCAGCATGCTAAACTCGGAGACAGATACGCAGTATTTT. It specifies CASMLNSETDTQYF.

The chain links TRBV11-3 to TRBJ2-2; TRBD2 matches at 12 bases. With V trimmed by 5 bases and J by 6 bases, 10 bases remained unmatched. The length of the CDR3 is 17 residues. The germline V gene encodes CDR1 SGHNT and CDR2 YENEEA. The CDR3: CASSARTSGRLPGELFF. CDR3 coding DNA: TGTGCCAGCAGCGCGCGCACTAGCGGGAGGTTACCCGGGGAGCTGTTTTTT.

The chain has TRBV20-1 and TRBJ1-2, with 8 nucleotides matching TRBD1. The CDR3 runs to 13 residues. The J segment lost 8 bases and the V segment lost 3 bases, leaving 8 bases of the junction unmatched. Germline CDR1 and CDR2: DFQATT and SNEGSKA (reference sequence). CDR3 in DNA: TGCAGTGCTAGTTTCTCGCAGGGGGCCGGCTACACCTTC. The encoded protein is CSASFSQGAGYTF.

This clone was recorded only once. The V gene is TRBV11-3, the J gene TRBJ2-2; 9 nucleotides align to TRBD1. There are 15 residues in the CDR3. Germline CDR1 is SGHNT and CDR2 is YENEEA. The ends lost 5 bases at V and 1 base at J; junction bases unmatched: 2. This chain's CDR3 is CASSPGQGNTGELFF. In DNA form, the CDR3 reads TGTGCCAGCAGCCCGGGACAGGGGAACACCGGGGAGCTGTTTTTT.

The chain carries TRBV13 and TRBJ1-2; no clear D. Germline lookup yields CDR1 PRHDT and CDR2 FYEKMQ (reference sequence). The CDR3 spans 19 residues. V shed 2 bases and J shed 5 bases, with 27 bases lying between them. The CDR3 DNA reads TGTGCCAGCAGCTTAACGCTAGAACCATACCCGGGGAGAAGTTATGGCTACACCTTC. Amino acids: CASSLTLEPYPGRSYGYTF.